This section outlines one TCR beta chain sequence together with its context. What it binds is unknown. This CDR3 comprises 15 residues. CDR1 and CDR2 (germline): MNHNS, SASEGT. V was pared by 6 bases and J by 4 bases, with 11 bases of the junction left unmatched. This entry is derived from a study of PD-1 blockade in classical Hodgkin lymphoma. Study results and caveats: Newly diagnosed and completely responding patients shared comparable baseline diversity. At C4D1, TCR diversity had climbed significantly for CD4+ cells, though not for CD8+ cells. When nivolumab was started under 1 year after ASCT, patients were excluded.

No patient escaped relapse after autologous stem cell transplantation, and brentuximab vedotin exposure varied. The method was immunoSEQ multiplex PCR; TCRdb's version includes in-frame clones alone and lacks a portion of them. This table has about 94,000 clones, 85% to 90% appearing once. The chain couples TRBV6-1 to TRBJ1-2; 7 bases fit TRBD1. This TCR derives from a human donor with classical Hodgkin lymphoma. The sequencing here drew on peripheral blood mononuclear cells (PBMCs), taken before the second cycle of nivolumab. The CDR3 region is CASRDTDRESYGYTF. CDR3 sequence (DNA): TGTGCCAGCAGAGATACCGACAGGGAGTCCTATGGCTACACCTTC.